A selection of T cell receptor beta chains follows, all from one sample in a study of Ad26.COV2.S vaccination and SARS-CoV-2 variants. Method: immunoSEQ multiplex PCR; TCRdb's copy keeps in-frame clones and lacks some. Here the sample spans approximately 300,000 clones, 85% being singletons. The sample consisted of peripheral blood, taken in a trial of Ad26.COV2.S vaccine versus placebo. The receptors derive from a person between 18 and 60 years old who received the Ad26.COV2.S COVID-19 vaccine or a placebo. CDR3s include the opening cysteine and the closing phenylalanine or tryptophan. The D gene is left open where the match is weak. Where a row states a size, it is once, few, many or the class of an expanded clone; other rows omit it.

d_call	v_call	j_call	clone_size	cdr3_aa	cdr3_nt
-	TRBV6-5	TRBJ1-2	-	CASRQGFDGYTF	TGTGCCAGCAGGCAGGGGTTTGATGGCTACACCTTC
-	TRBV9	TRBJ2-7	-	CASSKGTINYEQYF	TGTGCCAGCAGCAAGGGGACAATTAACTACGAGCAGTACTTC
TRBD2	TRBV2	TRBJ2-1	-	CASSETGLAGVGQFF	TGTGCCAGCAGTGAGACGGGGCTAGCGGGGGTAGGGCAGTTCTTC
-	TRBV6-5	TRBJ1-6	-	CASSFTNSPLHF	TGTGCCAGCAGTTTCACAAACTCACCCCTCCACTTT
-	TRBV11-3	TRBJ2-5	-	CASSLPGHLFQETQYF	TGTGCCAGCAGCTTACCGGGACACCTTTTCCAAGAGACCCAGTACTTC
-	TRBV6-5	TRBJ1-4	-	CASSRQATNEKLFF	TGTGCCAGCAGTCGACAAGCAACTAATGAAAAACTGTTTTTT
TRBD1	TRBV24-1	TRBJ1-5	-	CATSDSRDRGGQPQHF	TGTGCCACCAGTGATTCCCGGGACAGGGGCGGGCAGCCCCAGCATTTT
-	TRBV3-1/TRBV3-2	TRBJ2-2	-	CASSQGEVPGELFF	TGTGCCAGCAGCCAAGGTGAAGTCCCCGGGGAGCTGTTTTTT
TRBD1	TRBV29-1	TRBJ1-1	-	CSVTTGRSEAFF	TGCAGCGTTACGACAGGGCGATCTGAAGCTTTCTTT
TRBD1	TRBV19	TRBJ1-1	-	CASSTLIQGRNTEAFF	TGTGCCAGTAGTACCCTAATACAGGGGAGGAACACTGAAGCTTTCTTT
-	TRBV7-2	TRBJ2-5	-	CASSLEWGDETQYF	TGTGCCAGCAGCTTAGAGTGGGGGGACGAGACCCAGTACTTC
TRBD1	TRBV29-1	TRBJ2-3	-	CSGRDRGLRDTQYF	TGCAGCGGCCGGGACAGGGGGCTTCGGGATACGCAGTATTTT
-	TRBV19	TRBJ2-7	-	CASSINRISSYEQYF	TGTGCCAGTAGTATCAACAGAATATCATCCTACGAGCAGTACTTC
-	TRBV9	TRBJ2-3	-	CASSVSTGSDTQYF	TGTGCCAGCAGCGTAAGCACAGGCTCAGATACGCAGTATTTT
TRBD1	TRBV4-1	TRBJ2-1	-	CASSPTGGISYNEQFF	TGCGCCAGCAGCCCCACAGGGGGTATCTCCTACAATGAGCAGTTCTTC
-	TRBV2	TRBJ1-6	few	CASSSFLGDNSPLHF	TGTGCCAGCAGTTCCTTTCTGGGTGATAATTCACCCCTCCACTTT
-	TRBV7-8	TRBJ1-1	-	CASSLAGQNTEAFF	TGTGCCAGCAGCTTAGCTGGACAGAACACTGAAGCTTTCTTT
-	TRBV20-1	TRBJ2-5	-	CSASPKETQYF	TGCAGTGCTAGTCCTAAAGAGACCCAGTACTTC
-	TRBV2	TRBJ1-5	-	CASSEGQGSQPQHF	TGTGCCAGCAGTGAAGGGCAGGGCAGTCAGCCCCAGCATTTT
-	TRBV19	TRBJ1-2	-	CASSKGGTAWSYGYTF	TGTGCCAGTAGTAAGGGAGGAACAGCCTGGTCCTATGGCTACACCTTC
-	TRBV19	TRBJ1-6	-	CASSIEGERSSYNSPLHF	TGTGCCAGTAGTATAGAGGGTGAGAGGAGCTCCTATAATTCACCCCTCCACTTT
-	TRBV6-6	TRBJ1-6	-	CASSYSRDWSPLHF	TGTGCCAGCAGTTACTCGAGGGATTGGTCACCCCTCCACTTT
TRBD1	TRBV24-1	TRBJ2-7	-	CATTHTWDRDSYEQYF	TGTGCCACCACCCACACGTGGGACAGGGACTCCTACGAGCAGTACTTC
-	TRBV5-4	TRBJ1-6	-	CASSAGGGLTYNSPLHF	TGTGCCAGCAGCGCTGGCGGGGGTCTCACCTATAATTCACCCCTCCACTTT
TRBD1	TRBV5-1	TRBJ1-5	-	CASSLTGGNQPQHF	TGCGCCAGCAGCTTGACAGGGGGCAATCAGCCCCAGCATTTT
TRBD1	TRBV5-4	TRBJ2-5	-	CASSRGTGGGIGETQYF	TGTGCCAGCAGCCGCGGGACAGGAGGGGGGATCGGAGAGACCCAGTACTTC
TRBD1	TRBV5-1	TRBJ1-2	-	CASSSGQGGYGYTF	TGCGCCAGCAGCTCGGGACAGGGAGGCTATGGCTACACCTTC
-	TRBV16	TRBJ1-1	-	CASSQQQNTEAFF	TGTGCCAGCAGCCAACAGCAGAACACTGAAGCTTTCTTT
-	TRBV27	TRBJ1-5	-	CASSSQSGPFLGGSNQPQHF	TGTGCCAGCAGTTCCCAGTCCGGACCTTTCCTAGGGGGTAGCAATCAGCCCCAGCATTTT
-	TRBV18	TRBJ2-7	-	CASSNLPPSTTLGEQYF	TGTGCCAGCTCAAATCTCCCGCCGTCCACTACCTTGGGGGAGCAGTACTTC
TRBD1	TRBV5-8	TRBJ1-5	-	CASSPITGGNQPQHF	TGTGCCAGCAGCCCTATTACAGGGGGCAATCAGCCCCAGCATTTT
TRBD1	TRBV28	TRBJ1-2	-	CASSFTGVLFYGYTF	TGTGCCAGCAGTTTTACAGGGGTCTTGTTCTATGGCTACACCTTC
-	TRBV6-6	TRBJ1-1	-	CASSLAGDTEAFF	TGTGCCAGCAGCCTTGCGGGGGACACTGAAGCTTTCTTT
TRBD1	TRBV4-1	TRBJ1-3	-	CASSQGWDRALSGNTIYF	TGCGCCAGCAGCCAAGGTTGGGACAGGGCCCTCTCTGGAAACACCATATATTTT
-	TRBV9	TRBJ1-1	once	CASSPYITEAFF	TGTGCCAGCAGCCCATACATCACTGAAGCTTTCTTT
-	TRBV19	TRBJ1-2	-	CASSIFPDVYGYTF	TGTGCCAGTAGTATATTTCCGGACGTCTATGGCTACACCTTC
-	TRBV5-5	TRBJ1-4	-	CASSLAGVKGAELFF	TGTGCCAGCAGCTTGGCTGGAGTAAAAGGGGCAGAACTGTTTTTT
TRBD2	TRBV7-6	TRBJ2-7	-	CASSLGGRPGGEQYF	TGTGCCAGCAGCTTAGGGGGACGCCCGGGGGGCGAGCAGTACTTC
TRBD2	TRBV7-2	TRBJ2-7	-	CASSRSLAGGIEQYF	TGTGCCAGCAGCCGGTCACTAGCGGGGGGGATCGAGCAGTACTTC
-	TRBV28	TRBJ1-2	-	CASSFSTNYGYTF	TGTGCCAGCAGTTTCAGTACTAACTATGGCTACACCTTC
-	TRBV2	TRBJ1-5	-	CASSGGHGPNQPQHF	TGTGCCAGCAGTGGGGGCCATGGCCCCAATCAGCCCCAGCATTTT
-	TRBV9	TRBJ2-1	few	CASSVGRGAYNEQFF	TGTGCCAGCAGCGTAGGGCGGGGCGCTTACAATGAGCAGTTCTTC
-	TRBV6-2/TRBV6-3	TRBJ1-1	-	CASSWTGTWALSAFF	TGTGCCAGCAGTTGGACCGGGACATGGGCCCTAAGCGCTTTCTTT
TRBD1	TRBV7-2	TRBJ1-2	many	CASSPRDRGANYGYTF	TGTGCCAGCAGCCCCCGGGACAGGGGTGCTAACTATGGCTACACCTTC
-	TRBV29-1	TRBJ1-5	-	CSVTPGGNQPQHF	TGCAGCGTTACCCCAGGGGGCAATCAGCCCCAGCATTTT
-	TRBV7-2	TRBJ2-7	once	CASSLRATAGENEQYF	TGTGCCAGCAGCTTAAGGGCTACGGCAGGGGAGAACGAGCAGTACTTC
-	TRBV7-2	TRBJ2-3	few	CASSLINVVTDTQYF	TGTGCCAGCAGCTTAATAAATGTAGTGACAGATACGCAGTATTTT
TRBD2	TRBV3-1/TRBV3-2	TRBJ2-7	once	CASSHGTSGANKISSYEQYF	TGTGCCAGCAGCCACGGGACTAGCGGGGCCAACAAAATTAGCTCCTACGAGCAGTACTTC
-	TRBV7-3	TRBJ2-1	-	CASSDYGAGYNEQFF	TGTGCCAGCAGCGACTACGGAGCCGGCTACAATGAGCAGTTCTTC
TRBD1	TRBV5-4	TRBJ1-5	-	CASSTPRDRAGQPQHF	TGTGCCAGCAGCACACCCCGGGACAGGGCGGGCCAGCCCCAGCATTTT
TRBD1	TRBV19	TRBJ1-1	-	CASTQGAGTEAFF	TGTGCCAGTACCCAGGGGGCGGGCACTGAAGCTTTCTTT
-	TRBV7-3	TRBJ2-3	-	CASRPRGGSTDTQYF	TGTGCCAGCAGACCTCGGGGCGGGAGCACAGATACGCAGTATTTT
-	TRBV5-5	TRBJ1-4	-	CASLLGGSEKLFF	TGTGCCAGCTTGCTGGGAGGATCCGAAAAACTGTTTTTT
-	TRBV5-4	TRBJ2-3	-	CASSLMGGPRVAQYF	TGTGCCAGCAGCTTGATGGGCGGCCCCAGGGTCGCACAGTATTTT
TRBD1	TRBV9	TRBJ2-5	-	CASSEPGQGETQYF	TGTGCCAGCAGCGAACCGGGACAGGGGGAGACCCAGTACTTC
-	TRBV6-4	TRBJ1-1	once	CASSEGRNTEAFF	TGTGCCAGCAGTGAGGGGCGAAACACTGAAGCTTTCTTT
-	TRBV28	TRBJ2-7	-	CASGKPVRDYEQYF	TGTGCCAGCGGGAAACCGGTCAGGGACTACGAGCAGTACTTC
-	TRBV5-6	TRBJ1-5	-	CASSLGGPIGNQPQHF	TGTGCCAGCAGCTTGGGGGGTCCAATAGGCAATCAGCCCCAGCATTTT
-	TRBV5-4	TRBJ2-5	-	CASSPRGQETQYF	TGTGCCAGCAGCCCCCGAGGCCAAGAGACCCAGTACTTC